One and the same sample provided the 26 T cell receptor beta chains below, sequenced in a study of blood T cell repertoires in COVID-19. Some clones are missing from TCRdb's copy, which holds only in-frame ones; the method was immunoSEQ multiplex PCR. The table includes some 280,000 clones, about 82% detected once. Specimen: peripheral blood. Receptors originate from a woman aged 45-59 years with active or convalescent COVID-19.

V usage is TRBV10-3 and J usage is TRBJ2-2; 9 bases line up with TRBD2. Germline V CDR1 and CDR2: ENHRY, SYGVKD. This CDR3 comprises 16 residues. V dropped 5 bases and J dropped 4; count of bases not matched to a gene: 8. The CDR3 DNA follows: TGTGCCATCAGTCCCTTAGCGGGAGCGAGCACCGGGGAGCTGTTTTTT. Amino acids: CAISPLAGASTGELFF.

The chain employs TRBV10-2 and TRBJ1-5, with TRBD1 identical over 7 bases. Trimming at V came to 3 bases and at J to 5 bases, leaving 4 bases not matched to a gene. Germline loops: CDR1 WSHSY, CDR2 SAAADI. The CDR3 is made up of 14 amino acids. The DNA of the CDR3 is TGCGCCAGCAGTGACTTTAGGGGGCATCAGCCCCAGCATTTT. This codes for CASSDFRGHQPQHF.

The V and J genes are TRBV7-9 and TRBJ2-3, with TRBD2 matching over 10 bases. This CDR3 comprises 16 residues. The trim removed 5 bases at V and 6 bases at J, leaving 11 bases unmatched. The germline CDR1 and CDR2 sequences are SEHNR and FQNEAQ (reference sequence). The CDR3 loop reads CASSGFTSGVLDTQYF. The CDR3 DNA reads as TGTGCCAGCAGCGGCTTTACTAGCGGGGTCCTGGATACGCAGTATTTT.

The gene calls are TRBV19 and TRBJ1-5; D is perhaps TRBD1 (5 bases). There are 14 residues in the CDR3. The V end lost 7 bases, the J end lost 5 bases, and 15 bases lay between the germline ends. Germline CDR1 reads LNHDA; CDR2 reads SQIVND (reference sequence). This CDR3 is CASKDKADYQPQHF. The CDR3 DNA follows: TGTGCCAGTAAGGACAAGGCGGATTATCAGCCCCAGCATTTT.

The chain joins TRBV29-1 to TRBJ1-4, with TRBD1 identical over 7 bases. Germline CDR1 is SQVTM and CDR2 is ANQGSEA. Losses at the gene ends were 5 bases for V and 5 bases for J; bases not matched to a gene: 5. This CDR3 has 13 amino acids. The CDR3 nucleotides read TGCAGCGTTCCCGGGACAGTCAATGAAAAACTGTTTTTT. Encoded protein: CSVPGTVNEKLFF.

This sequence joins TRBV6-1 and TRBJ2-7; a weak D match, TRBD2 (5 bases). This CDR3 has 13 amino acids. V was cut by 3 bases and J by 4 bases, with 10 bases left in between. Germline lookup yields CDR1 MNHNS and CDR2 SASEGT. The CDR3 loop is CASSDRGRYEQYF. In DNA form, the CDR3 reads TGTGCCAGCAGTGACCGGGGTCGGTACGAGCAGTACTTC.

This rearrangement joins TRBV4-1 to TRBJ2-2, with a tentative D call TRBD2 (6 bases). Trimming removed 6 bases from V and 7 bases from J, with 15 bases in between. The V gene's germline CDR1 is MGHRA and CDR2 YSYEKL. There are 14 residues in the CDR3. As DNA, the CDR3 is TGCGCCAGCAGTTTGGGGACTTTTTACGGGGAGCTGTTTTTT. Amino acid sequence: CASSLGTFYGELFF.

This chain links TRBV4-2 with TRBJ2-1; D is unresolved. The CDR3 has 18 residues. Germline values: CDR1 LGHNA, CDR2 YNFKEQ. V lost 1 base and J 6 bases, leaving 22 bases between the germline ends. This CDR3 is CASSQALRYEAPSNEQFF. The CDR3 nucleotides are TGTGCCAGCAGCCAAGCCTTGAGGTACGAAGCCCCGAGCAATGAGCAGTTCTTC.

J is TRBJ1-1 and V is TRBV19; 9 nucleotides align to TRBD1. V shed 5 bases and J 2 bases; nucleotides not matched to a gene: 6. There are 15 residues in the CDR3. Germline V gene data show CDR1 as LNHDA and CDR2 as SQIVND (reference sequence). The CDR3 DNA reads as TGTGCCAGTAGTGAACAGGGGGCTCTAAACACTGAAGCTTTCTTT. It codes for CASSEQGALNTEAFF.

This clone was seen only a few times. CDR3: CASSREGEAFF. DNA of the CDR3: TGTGCCAGCAGCCGTGAGGGTGAAGCTTTCTTT. This chain joins TRBV7-9 and TRBJ1-1; D gene uncertain. V was cut by 5 bases and J by 7 bases, with 8 bases left in between. Per germline, CDR1 SEHNR and CDR2 FQNEAQ (reference sequence). The CDR3 has 11 residues. Full variable domain (missing parts from reference TRBV7-9 and TRBJ1-1): DTGVSQNPRHKITKRGQNVTFRCDPISEHNRLYWYRQTLGQGPEFLTYFQNEAQLEKSRLLSDRFSAERPKGSFSTLEIQRTEQGDSAMYLCASSREGEAFFGQGTRLTVV.

V and J are TRBV4-1 and TRBJ2-1; 9 positions match TRBD1. The CDR3 extends over 17 amino acids. V gave up 1 base and J gave up 2 bases; unmatched junction bases: 6. Germline loops: CDR1 MGHRA, CDR2 YSYEKL. The CDR3 sequence is CASSQGSGTGTYNEQFF. The CDR3 DNA reads TGCGCCAGCAGCCAAGGCTCCGGGACAGGGACCTACAATGAGCAGTTCTTC.

The chain has TRBV20-1 and TRBJ2-7, with 10 nucleotides matching TRBD2. The CDR3 runs 17 residues. Looked up from germline, CDR1 is DFQATT and CDR2 is SNEGSKA (reference sequence). The junction had 11 bases not matched to a gene; V was cut back by 3 bases and J by 0 bases. The CDR3 loop is CSASSPSGRALSYEQYF. The CDR3 DNA follows: TGCAGTGCTAGTTCCCCCAGCGGGAGGGCCCTCTCCTACGAGCAGTACTTC.

This sequence joins TRBV7-9 and TRBJ2-2; 10 nucleotides match TRBD2. Unmatched junction bases numbered 0, after V lost 2 bases and J lost 6 bases. CDR3 length equals 14 residues. CDR1 SEHNR and CDR2 FQNEAQ come from the germline V gene (reference sequence). In DNA form, the CDR3 reads TGTGCCAGCAGCTTAACTAGCGGGGCCGGGGAGCTGTTTTTT. Translating it yields CASSLTSGAGELFF. The full variable domain, its missing parts supplied by reference TRBV7-9 and TRBJ2-2, is DTGVSQNPRHKITKRGQNVTFRCDPISEHNRLYWYRQTLGQGPEFLTYFQNEAQLEKSRLLSDRFSAERPKGSFSTLEIQRTEQGDSAMYLCASSLTSGAGELFFGEGSRLTVL.

The V and J genes are TRBV28 and TRBJ2-1; TRBD2 is a possible D gene (6 bases). Germline CDR1 MDHEN, CDR2 SYDVKM. The CDR3 consists of 15 residues. Trimming took 3 bases from V and 1 from J, leaving 10 bases between them. The CDR3 DNA sequence: TGTGCCAGCAGTTTCGGGGGTGTATCCTACAATGAGCAGTTCTTC. Translation gives CASSFGGVSYNEQFF.

The rearrangement links TRBV24-1 to TRBJ2-1, with TRBD2 as a possible D gene (6 bases). The CDR3 runs to 15 residues. Between the trimmed V and J ends, which lost 3 bases and 4 bases, there was a span of 12 bases. Per the germline V gene, CDR1 is KGHDR and CDR2 is SFDVKD. The CDR3 DNA reads TGTGCCACCAGTGATCGGGGACTGGATTACAATGAGCAGTTCTTC. It codes for CATSDRGLDYNEQFF.

This clone was counted a single time. This rearrangement joins TRBV5-1 to TRBJ2-3, with a tentative D call TRBD1 (6 bases). The germline V gene has CDR1 SGHRS and CDR2 YFSETQ. The CDR3 spans 14 residues. V lost 0 bases and J lost 6, with 11 bases in between. For the CDR3, the DNA is TGCGCCAGCAGCTTGGTGGCAGGGGCTGATACGCAGTATTTT. Protein product: CASSLVAGADTQYF.

The chain uses TRBV3-1 (or the pseudogene TRBV3-2) and TRBJ1-1; D perhaps matches TRBD1 (6 bases). CDR3 length: 16 amino acids. Trimming took 1 base from V and 1 from J, leaving 13 bases between them. CDR1 LGHDT and CDR2 YNNKEL come from the germline V gene (reference sequence). For the CDR3, the DNA is TGTGCCAGCAGCCAAGCGGGGGGGCGAAGGAACACTGAAGCTTTCTTT. Translation: CASSQAGGRRNTEAFF.

V is TRBV9 and J is TRBJ2-5, with 10 positions matching TRBD1. V trimming: 2 bases; J trimming: 2 bases; junction bases outside the gene matches: 0. CDR1 is SGDLS and CDR2 is YYNGEE in the germline V gene. This CDR3 comprises 14 residues. The CDR3 protein is CASSVDRGQETQYF. DNA for the CDR3: TGTGCCAGCAGCGTGGACAGGGGGCAAGAGACCCAGTACTTC.

The chain combines TRBV3-1 (or the pseudogene TRBV3-2) with TRBJ2-7, with D perhaps matching TRBD2 (6 bases). Between the trimmed V and J ends, which lost 4 bases and 1 base, there was a span of 14 bases. This CDR3 region has 15 residues. Looked up from germline, CDR1 is LGHDT and CDR2 is YNNKEL (reference sequence). The DNA for the CDR3 is TGTGCCAGCAGCCGAGGAGCTAGCGCGTCCTACGAGCAGTACTTC. This translates into CASSRGASASYEQYF.

The rearrangement joins TRBV10-3 to TRBJ1-2, with 8 bases identical to TRBD1. J gave up 4 bases and V 6 bases, and 7 bases lay outside the gene matches. This CDR3 contains 14 residues. Germline V gene lookup returns CDR1 ENHRY and CDR2 SYGVKD. In nucleotides, the CDR3 is TGTGCCATCAGCGCAGACAGGGGTGGCTATGGCTACACCTTC. Translated, it gives CAISADRGGYGYTF.

The chain recombines TRBV27 with TRBJ2-2; TRBD1 might be the D (6 bases). Deletions cut 5 bases from V and 2 bases from J, with 15 bases between. From germline, CDR1 is MNHEY and CDR2 SMNVEV (reference sequence). The CDR3 covers 16 residues. The CDR3 sequence: CASSPRGRVNTGELFF. Here the CDR3 DNA reads TGTGCCAGCAGTCCTAGGGGGAGAGTCAACACCGGGGAGCTGTTTTTT.

V usage is TRBV7-2 and J usage is TRBJ1-5; TRBD1 matches 7 bases. CDR1 is SGHTA, CDR2 FQGNSA, per germline. J gave up 6 bases and V 4 bases, and 9 bases lay outside the gene matches. The CDR3 spans 15 residues. The CDR3 sequence: CASSSHTGDGQPQHF. CDR3 sequence (DNA): TGTGCCAGCAGCTCTCATACAGGGGATGGTCAGCCCCAGCATTTT.

V gene TRBV6-1 combines with J gene TRBJ2-1, with 7 bases matching TRBD2. The CDR3 runs to 20 residues. Per germline, CDR1 MNHNS and CDR2 SASEGT. With 1 base clipped from V and 2 bases from J, the junction kept 17 bases outside the gene matches. The CDR3 sequence: CASSEGRGGRSWGAYNEQFF. The CDR3 nucleotides read TGTGCCAGCAGTGAAGGTCGGGGCGGGAGATCTTGGGGTGCCTACAATGAGCAGTTCTTC.

The gene calls are TRBV12-3 or TRBV12-4 and TRBJ2-2; possibly TRBD1 for D (5 bases). Between the trimmed V and J ends, which lost 6 bases and 5 bases, there was a span of 10 bases. The CDR3 totals 13 residues. CDR3 sequence (DNA): TGTGCCAGCAGAGGGGCCGGGACCGGGGAGCTGTTTTTT. Its protein product is CASRGAGTGELFF.

This clone has a handful of counts. The rearrangement links TRBV5-5 to TRBJ2-7; D not resolved. The germline V gene has CDR1 SGHKS and CDR2 YYEKEE (reference sequence). The V end was cut by 2 bases, the J end by 2 bases, with 8 bases between. The CDR3 covers 13 residues. CDR3 bases: TGTGCCAGCAGCTTATTCCTCGCCTACGAGCAGTACTTC. This gives the protein CASSLFLAYEQYF.

The chain is built from TRBV12-3 or TRBV12-4 and TRBJ2-1, with D possibly TRBD2 on 5 matching bases. V was cut by 0 bases and J by 6 bases, with 6 bases left in between. The CDR3 is 13 residues long. CDR3 amino acids: CASSLAGVNEQFF. The CDR3 coding sequence is TGTGCCAGCAGTTTAGCGGGAGTCAATGAGCAGTTCTTC.